Listed here are 13 T cell receptor beta chains from one sample, sequenced in a study of Ad26.COV2.S vaccination and SARS-CoV-2 variants. Treatment: some 20 received Ad26.COV2.S at low or high dose, single or two shots; about 5 received placebo; per-sample allocation not given. Specimens were obtained on day 63 following the first vaccine or placebo injection. Measured with immunoSEQ multiplex PCR; TCRdb has only the in-frame clones, and not every one. This sample has roughly 350,000 clones, with around nine tenths found just once. This material consisted of peripheral blood, taken in a trial of Ad26.COV2.S vaccine versus placebo. These receptors originate from a person aged 18-60 years who received the Ad26.COV2.S COVID-19 vaccine or a placebo.

The chain couples TRBV6-5 to TRBJ2-5; D may correspond to TRBD1 or TRBD2 (7 bases each). The germline V and J ends were trimmed by 10 bases and 1 base, with 19 bases remaining between them. This CDR3 has 15 residues. Germline values: CDR1 MNHEY, CDR2 SVGAGI. CDR3 nucleotides: TGTGCCACCCAGAGGGGGGGGACAGTCCAAGAGACCCAGTACTTC. Translated: CATQRGGTVQETQYF.

The rearrangement uses TRBV29-1 and TRBJ1-1, with 8 bases matching TRBD1. The trim removed 5 bases at V and 4 bases at J, leaving 12 bases unmatched. The germline V gene encodes CDR1 SQVTM and CDR2 ANQGSEA. This CDR3 comprises 15 residues. This CDR3 reads CSVPPDRGAFTEAFF. In DNA form, the CDR3 reads TGCAGCGTTCCACCTGACAGGGGAGCGTTCACTGAAGCTTTCTTT.

The V call is TRBV14, the J call TRBJ2-6; TRBD1 matches at 7 bases. J lost 0 bases, V lost 5 bases, and 10 bases had no gene match. Germline assignment: CDR1 SGHDN and CDR2 FVKESK. This CDR3 region has 18 residues. In DNA form, the CDR3 reads TGTGCCAGCAGCTCCGCTACGACAGGGACCTCTGGGGCCAACGTCCTGACTTTC. It encodes CASSSATTGTSGANVLTF. The entire variable domain, with the rest obtained from reference TRBV14 and TRBJ2-6, is as follows: EAGVTQFPSHSVIEKGQTVTLRCDPISGHDNLYWYRRVMGKEIKFLLHFVKESKQDESGMPNNRFLAERTGGTYSTLKVQPAELEDSGVYFCASSSATTGTSGANVLTFGAGSRLTVL.

V gene TRBV6-5 combines with J gene TRBJ1-4, with a possible D match to TRBD1 (5 bases). This CDR3 has 13 amino acids. Trimming removed 6 bases at V and 4 bases at J, with 9 bases between. Germline CDR1 MNHEY, CDR2 SVGAGI. The CDR3 nucleotides read TGTGCCAGCAGCCGGGACCTTAATGAAAAACTGTTTTTT. Protein: CASSRDLNEKLFF.

The chain carries TRBV9 and TRBJ2-5, with D possibly being TRBD2 (6 bases). The CDR3 length is 15 residues. Germline CDR1 and CDR2: SGDLS and YYNGEE. Trimming cost V 4 bases and J 3 bases, with 16 bases left between them. The CDR3 DNA sequence: TGTGCCAGCAGCCAAGGTGGGGGGTGGGAAGAGACCCAGTACTTC. Its translation is CASSQGGGWEETQYF.

Written as DNA, the CDR3 is TGCGCCAGCAGCCGAGTGGGGGATACTAATGAAAAACTGTTTTTT. Amino acids: CASSRVGDTNEKLFF. The V call is TRBV4-3, the J call TRBJ1-4; D may be TRBD1 (5 bases). V dropped 4 bases and J dropped 2 bases, with 11 bases sitting between them. Per the germline V gene, CDR1 is LGHNA and CDR2 is YSLEER. There are 15 residues in the CDR3.

The V and J genes are TRBV25-1 and TRBJ2-5, with D perhaps TRBD2 (6 bases). Per germline, CDR1 MGHDK and CDR2 SYGVNS. Deletions cut 2 bases from V and 2 bases from J, with 9 bases between. This CDR3 contains 14 residues. Written as DNA, the CDR3 is TGTGCCAGCAGTGAAGCGGGGAGGCAAGAGACCCAGTACTTC. Encoded protein: CASSEAGRQETQYF.

The CDR3 DNA reads TGTGCCAGCAGCGTAGCATCTAGCCACTACGAGCAGTACTTC. Protein: CASSVASSHYEQYF. The chain joins TRBV9 to TRBJ2-7; a weak D match, TRBD2 (5 bases). CDR3 size: 14 residues. Germline lookup yields CDR1 SGDLS and CDR2 YYNGEE. Trimming shortened V by 0 bases and J by 3 bases, and 10 bases separated the two germline ends.

This sequence joins TRBV11-2 and TRBJ2-7; D tentatively fits TRBD1 or TRBD2 (5 bases each). The germline V gene has CDR1 SGHAT and CDR2 FQNNGV. Deletions cut 3 bases from V and 3 bases from J, with 18 bases between. The CDR3 sequence is 16 residues long. The DNA for the CDR3 is TGTGCCAGCAGCTTGGGGGACCCGGGGAATCTCTACGAGCAGTACTTC. Amino acids: CASSLGDPGNLYEQYF.

The CDR3 loop reads CASTTERDSTDTQYF. The CDR3 nucleotides are TGTGCCAGTACCACCGAGCGAGATAGCACAGATACGCAGTATTTT. The V gene is TRBV19, the J gene TRBJ2-3; D remains unclear. The V end was cut by 7 bases, the J end by 0 bases, with 14 bases between. Germline V lookup: CDR1 LNHDA, CDR2 SQIVND (reference sequence). The CDR3 length is 15 residues. Full variable domain (rest looked up from reference TRBV19 and TRBJ2-3): DGGITQSPKYLFRKEGQNVTLSCEQNLNHDAMYWYRQDPGQGLRLIYYSQIVNDFQKGDIAEGYSVSREKKESFPLTVTSAQKNPTAFYLCASTTERDSTDTQYFGPGTRLTVL.

This sequence joins TRBV30 and TRBJ1-2; D is perhaps TRBD1 (5 bases). Trimming left V 0 bases short and J 8 bases short, with 13 bases between. The CDR3 contains 13 residues. Germline CDR1 and CDR2: GTSNPN and SVGIG (reference sequence). The CDR3 loop reads CAWSVRGDEGYTF. The CDR3 region has the DNA TGTGCCTGGAGTGTAAGAGGGGATGAGGGCTACACCTTC.

The chain's CDR3 is CATRGGSTGELFF. In DNA form, the CDR3 reads TGTGCCACCAGAGGGGGCAGCACCGGGGAGCTGTTTTTT. The chain recombines TRBV15 with TRBJ2-2, with 7 bases lining up with TRBD1. The CDR3 sequence is 13 residues long. Trimming at V came to 6 bases and at J to 4 bases, leaving 2 bases not matched to a gene. Per germline, CDR1 LNHNV and CDR2 YYDKDF (reference sequence).

The chain carries TRBV2 and TRBJ2-1, with 8 bases aligning to TRBD2. V was pared by 7 bases and J by 0 bases, with 8 bases of the junction left unmatched. The CDR3 covers 16 residues. CDR1 and CDR2 (germline): SNHLY, FYNNEI. CDR3 in amino acids: CASTRTSRSSYNEQFF. DNA for the CDR3: TGTGCCAGCACCAGGACTAGCCGAAGCTCCTACAATGAGCAGTTCTTC.